This T cell receptor (beta chain) was identified in a study of shared clonotypes between healthy human individuals. Profiling relied on immunoSEQ multiplex PCR, and the TCRdb table lists in-frame clones only, not all of them. In the table there are under 2,500,000 clones, 95% of which are singletons. The CDR3 totals 15 residues. Deletions cut 1 base from V and 8 bases from J, with 17 bases between. The germline V gene has CDR1 SEHNR and CDR2 FQNEAQ (reference sequence). The source material was naive CD4+ T cells sorted from blood. As to subset: CD45RA+ positively selected. The gene calls are TRBV7-9 and TRBJ2-5; the D gene is possibly TRBD2 (5 bases). The TCR was taken from a man aged 18 to 30 in good health. This chain's CDR3 is CASSLGAGSTGTQYF. The CDR3 nucleotides read TGTGCCAGCAGCTTAGGGGCCGGGTCTACGGGAACCCAGTACTTC.